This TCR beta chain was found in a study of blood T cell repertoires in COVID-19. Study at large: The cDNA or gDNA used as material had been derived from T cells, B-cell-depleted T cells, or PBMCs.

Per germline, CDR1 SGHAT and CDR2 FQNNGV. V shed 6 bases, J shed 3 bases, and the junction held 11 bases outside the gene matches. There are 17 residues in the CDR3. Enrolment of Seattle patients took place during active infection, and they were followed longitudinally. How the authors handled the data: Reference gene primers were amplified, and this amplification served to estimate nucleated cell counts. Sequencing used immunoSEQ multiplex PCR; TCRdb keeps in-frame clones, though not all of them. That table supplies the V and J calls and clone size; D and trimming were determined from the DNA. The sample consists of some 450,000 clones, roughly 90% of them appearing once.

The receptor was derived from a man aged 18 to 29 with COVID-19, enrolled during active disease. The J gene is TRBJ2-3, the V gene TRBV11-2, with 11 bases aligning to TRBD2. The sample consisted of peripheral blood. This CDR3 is CASSPRLAGIQTDTQYF. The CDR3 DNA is TGTGCCAGCAGTCCACGACTAGCGGGGATCCAAACAGATACGCAGTATTTT.